This TCR beta chain was obtained from a study of shared clonotypes between healthy human individuals. The overall study: Participating donors consisted of two women and a few men aged 18 to 49.

Some clones are missing from TCRdb's copy, which holds only in-frame ones; the method was immunoSEQ multiplex PCR. The data contain 600,000 to 700,000 clones, 73% of them singletons. Remarks on this clone: Its antigen is currently unknown.

Study-wide findings and caveats: Naive subsets, compared against memory subsets, generally had larger estimated richness values.

The receptor was isolated from a woman in her 30s in good health. Sequencing was performed on memory CD4+ T cells sorted from blood. The subset is: CD45RA-negative fraction.

CDR3 nucleotides: TGTGCCAGCAGTACCCCTGACAGGGCCCACACAGATACGCAGTATTTT. This codes for CASSTPDRAHTDTQYF. This chain joins TRBV25-1 and TRBJ2-3; 7 bases are shared with TRBD1. This CDR3 has 16 amino acids. Germline values: CDR1 MGHDK, CDR2 SYGVNS. The V gene end was trimmed by 5 bases and the J gene end by 2 bases; junction bases not matched to a gene: 10.